This T cell receptor (beta chain) was profiled in a study of cytotoxic CD8 clonotypes in ibrutinib-treated CLL. Study details: There were, on average, 255,043 productive templates and some 90,000 productive rearrangements per sample.

Trimming cost V 1 base and J 7 bases, with 11 bases left between them. Germline lookup yields CDR1 SNHLY and CDR2 FYNNEI. This CDR3 has 14 residues. The protocol was immunoSEQ multiplex PCR, while the TCRdb copy is restricted to in-frame clones and leaves out a portion. The repertoire holds some 130,000 clones, with about 91% as singletons. The clonotype was recovered from a human donor with chronic lymphocytic leukemia. The chain carries TRBV2 and TRBJ1-5; perhaps TRBD1 as D (5 bases). Sequencing was performed on PBMCs, taken after 12 months of ibrutinib treatment. The DNA for the CDR3 is TGTGCCAGCAGTGAAGGGGGGTTCAACCAGCCCCAGCATTTT. It is translated as CASSEGGFNQPQHF.